This section outlines one TCR beta chain sequence together with its context. The CDR3 consists of 13 residues. Trimming removed 5 bases from V and 6 bases from J; junction bases left unmatched: 3. The germline V gene has CDR1 PRHDT and CDR2 FYEKMQ (reference sequence). The data originate from a study of blood T cell repertoires in COVID-19. Study at large: The United States, Italy and Spain supplied acute and convalescent COVID-19 samples. T cells, B-cell-depleted T cells, or PBMCs provided the cDNA or gDNA that served as material.

Methods used by the authors: Counts of nucleated cells, estimated from reference gene primer amplification, were obtained. Measured with immunoSEQ multiplex PCR; TCRdb has only the in-frame clones, and not every one. V and J calls and clone size come straight from that table; D and trimming were deduced from the DNA. The sample includes under 200,000 clones, roughly 91% of them seen just once. The V gene is TRBV13, the J gene TRBJ2-2; 7 bases align to TRBD1. The specimen sequenced was peripheral blood. The TCR originated in a man aged 45 to 65 who had recovered from COVID-19. CDR3 in amino acids: CASSHTGAGELFF. CDR3 DNA: TGTGCCAGCAGCCATACAGGGGCCGGGGAGCTGTTTTTT.